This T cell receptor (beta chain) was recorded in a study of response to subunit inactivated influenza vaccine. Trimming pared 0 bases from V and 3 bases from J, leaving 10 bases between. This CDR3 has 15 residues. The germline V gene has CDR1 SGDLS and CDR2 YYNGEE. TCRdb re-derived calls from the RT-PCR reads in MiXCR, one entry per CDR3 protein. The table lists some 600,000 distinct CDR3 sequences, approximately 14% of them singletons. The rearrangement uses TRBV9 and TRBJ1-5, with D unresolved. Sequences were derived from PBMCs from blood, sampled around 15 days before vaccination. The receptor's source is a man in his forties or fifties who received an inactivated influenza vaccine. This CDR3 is CASSVAEGLNQPQHF. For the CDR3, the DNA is TGTGCCAGCAGCGTAGCCGAGGGCCTCAATCAGCCCCAGCATTTT. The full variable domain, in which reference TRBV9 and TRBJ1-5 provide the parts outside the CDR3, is DSGVTQTPKHLITATGQRVTLRCSPRSGDLSVYWYQQSLDQGLQFLIQYYNGEERAKGNILERFSAQQFPDLHSELNLSSLELGDSALYFCASSVAEGLNQPQHFGDGTRLSIL.